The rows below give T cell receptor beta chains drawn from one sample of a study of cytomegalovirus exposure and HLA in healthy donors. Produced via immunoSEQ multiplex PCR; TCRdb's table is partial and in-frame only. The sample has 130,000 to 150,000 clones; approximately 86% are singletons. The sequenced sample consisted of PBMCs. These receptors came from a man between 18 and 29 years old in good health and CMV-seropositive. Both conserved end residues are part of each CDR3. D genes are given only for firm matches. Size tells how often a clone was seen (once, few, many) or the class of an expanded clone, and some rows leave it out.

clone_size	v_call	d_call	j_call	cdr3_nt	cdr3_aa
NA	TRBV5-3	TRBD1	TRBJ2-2	TGTGCCAGAAGCGGAACCGGGACAGGGTCCGACGGGGAGCTGTTTTTT	CARSGTGTGSDGELFF
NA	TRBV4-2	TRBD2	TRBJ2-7	TGTGCCAGCAGCCAAGATCAGGGGACTAGCGGGCCCAGCTCCTACGAGCAGTACTTC	CASSQDQGTSGPSSYEQYF
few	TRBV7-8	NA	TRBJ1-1	TGTGCCAGCAGCTCAGGATACACTGAAGCTTTCTTT	CASSSGYTEAFF
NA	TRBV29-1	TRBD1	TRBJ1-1	TGCAGCGACGGGACCGGGACAGGGGGCAGAGCTTTCTTT	CSDGTGTGGRAFF
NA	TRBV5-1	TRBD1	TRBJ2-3	TGCGCCAGCAGCATCATCGACAGGGGTGACACAGATACGCAGTATTTT	CASSIIDRGDTDTQYF
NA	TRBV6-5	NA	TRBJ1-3	TGTGCCAGCAGTGGGGCAGTGGCTGGAAACACCATATATTTT	CASSGAVAGNTIYF
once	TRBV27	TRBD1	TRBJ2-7	TGTGCCAGCAGTTGGGAACAGGGGGCCCGCGAGCAGTACTTC	CASSWEQGAREQYF
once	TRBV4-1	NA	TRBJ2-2	TGCGCCAGCAGCACGACAGGGAACACCGGGGAGCTGTTTTTT	CASSTTGNTGELFF
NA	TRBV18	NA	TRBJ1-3	TGTGCCAGCTCAAAGGATACGACAGCCCAGTCTGGAAACACCATATATTTT	CASSKDTTAQSGNTIYF
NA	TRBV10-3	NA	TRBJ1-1	TGTGCCACAACCGAAGACAGGAGCTTTGAAGCTTTCTTT	CATTEDRSFEAFF
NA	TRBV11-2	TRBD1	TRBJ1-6	TGTGCCAGCAGCTTAGTTGGACAGGACCATTCACCCCTCCACTTT	CASSLVGQDHSPLHF
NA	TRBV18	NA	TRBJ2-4	TGTGCCAGCTCACCTGCAGGGAAAAACATTCAGTACTTC	CASSPAGKNIQYF
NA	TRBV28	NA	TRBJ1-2	TGTGCCAGCAGTTTAACGGTCGGGGGCTACACCTTC	CASSLTVGGYTF
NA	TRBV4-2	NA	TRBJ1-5	TGTGCCAGCAGCCCGATCGGGGGAGCCGGGCCCCAGCATTTT	CASSPIGGAGPQHF
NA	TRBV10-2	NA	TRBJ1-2	TGCGCCAGCAAGGCGGCAGGGAACTATGGCTACACCTTC	CASKAAGNYGYTF
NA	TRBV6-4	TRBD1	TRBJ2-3	TGTGCCTCTGGGACAGGGGCCACAGATACGCAGTATTTT	CASGTGATDTQYF
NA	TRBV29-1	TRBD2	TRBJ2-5	TGCAGCGTTGAAGGTTGGGGGGGTGACGAGACCCAGTACTTC	CSVEGWGGDETQYF
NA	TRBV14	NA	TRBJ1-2	TGTGCCAGCAGCCCTGGACAGAGACCTAACTATGGCTACACCTTC	CASSPGQRPNYGYTF
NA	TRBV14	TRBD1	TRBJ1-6	TGTGCCAGCAGCCAGGAGACAGGGGCGTATTCACCCCTCCACTTT	CASSQETGAYSPLHF
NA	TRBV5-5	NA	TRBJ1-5	TGTGCCAGCAGACAGACAGGAGTTCTCAATCAGCCCCAGCATTTT	CASRQTGVLNQPQHF
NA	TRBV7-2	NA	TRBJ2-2	TGTGCCAGCAGCTTAGGACTTTCAGCCGGGGAGCTGTTTTTT	CASSLGLSAGELFF
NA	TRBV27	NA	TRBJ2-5	TGTGCCAGCAGAACTCCTAATCGGGAGACCCAGTACTTC	CASRTPNRETQYF
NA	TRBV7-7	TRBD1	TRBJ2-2	TGTGCCAGCAGCTTAGGGGGCCAGGGGGCGCGGTCCGGGGAGCTGTTTTTT	CASSLGGQGARSGELFF
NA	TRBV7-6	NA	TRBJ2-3	TGTGCCAGCAGCTTCTCGGGAGACACAGATACGCAGTATTTT	CASSFSGDTDTQYF
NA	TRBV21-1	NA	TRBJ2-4	TGTGCCCTTGTGCCCTACGCCGGAGAGTCCAAAAACATTCAGTACTTC	CALVPYAGESKNIQYF
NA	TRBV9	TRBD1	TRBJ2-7	TGTGCCAGCAGCGTTACGGACAGGGTTAGTCACGAGCAGTACTTC	CASSVTDRVSHEQYF
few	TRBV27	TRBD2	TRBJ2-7	TGTGCCAGCAGTTTATCTGCTAGCGGGGGGGCCTGGCAGTACTTC	CASSLSASGGAWQYF
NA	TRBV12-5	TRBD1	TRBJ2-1	TGTGCTAGTGGTTTGGTACAGGGGGGAACCTACAATGAGCAGTTCTTC	CASGLVQGGTYNEQFF
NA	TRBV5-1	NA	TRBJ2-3	TGCGCCAGCAGCCCGAGGACAGTCGACCTCACAGATACGCAGTATTTT	CASSPRTVDLTDTQYF
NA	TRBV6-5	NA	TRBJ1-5	TGTGCCAGCAGTTTCCGACAGTTCAGCAATCAGCCCCAGCATTTT	CASSFRQFSNQPQHF
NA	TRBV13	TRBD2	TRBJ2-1	TGTGCCAGCAGTTCCCGACTAGCGGGGAACAATGAGCAGTTCTTC	CASSSRLAGNNEQFF
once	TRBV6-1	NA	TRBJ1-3	TGTGCCAGCAGTGAAGTGTGGGGCCCTCAGGGGTCTGGAAACACCATATATTTT	CASSEVWGPQGSGNTIYF
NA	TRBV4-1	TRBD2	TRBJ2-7	TGCGCCAGCAGCCAAACGGAGGGACTATCCGACGAGCAGTACTTC	CASSQTEGLSDEQYF
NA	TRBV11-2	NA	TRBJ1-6	TGTGCCAGCAGCTTTCCCCTCAAGGACCGGGGATTCCCCCTCCACTTT	CASSFPLKDRGFPLHF
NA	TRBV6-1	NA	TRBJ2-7	TGTGCCAGCAAAGGAACGGCCGAGGATGAGCAGTACTTC	CASKGTAEDEQYF
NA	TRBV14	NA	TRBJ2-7	TGTGCCAGCAGCCCCATTGGAGCTCGCGCCCCCTACGAGCAGTACTTC	CASSPIGARAPYEQYF
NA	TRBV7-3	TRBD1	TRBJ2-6	TGTGCCAGCAGCACCGGGACAGCGCTTTTTGGGGCCAACGTCCTGACTTTC	CASSTGTALFGANVLTF
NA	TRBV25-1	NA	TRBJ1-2	TGTGCCAGCAGTGAATACACAGGGCGTACTTGGGGCTACACCTTC	CASSEYTGRTWGYTF
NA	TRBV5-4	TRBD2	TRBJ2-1	TGTGCCAGCAGGGCCGGGACTAGCGGGGCCGGGGAGCAGTTCTTC	CASRAGTSGAGEQFF
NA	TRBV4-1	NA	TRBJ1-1	TGCGCCAGCAGCCGCCCCGGGTCTGAAGCTTTCTTT	CASSRPGSEAFF
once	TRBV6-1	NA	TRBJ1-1	TGTGCCAGCAGTAATTTTCGGGGAGATGAGGCTTTCTTT	CASSNFRGDEAFF
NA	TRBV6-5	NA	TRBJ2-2	TGTGCCACCGGAGGAGCCTACGGGGAGCTGTTTTTT	CATGGAYGELFF
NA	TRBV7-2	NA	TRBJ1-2	TGTGCCAGCAGCCGGTTAGGGACATATGGCTACACCTTC	CASSRLGTYGYTF
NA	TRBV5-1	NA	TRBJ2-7	TGCGCCAGCAGCTTGGGCCCTTCGGACAGCCCCTACGAGCAGTACTTC	CASSLGPSDSPYEQYF
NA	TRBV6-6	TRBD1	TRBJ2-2	TGTGCCAGCAGTTTGTCCGGGACAGGGAACACCGGGGAGCTGTTTTTT	CASSLSGTGNTGELFF